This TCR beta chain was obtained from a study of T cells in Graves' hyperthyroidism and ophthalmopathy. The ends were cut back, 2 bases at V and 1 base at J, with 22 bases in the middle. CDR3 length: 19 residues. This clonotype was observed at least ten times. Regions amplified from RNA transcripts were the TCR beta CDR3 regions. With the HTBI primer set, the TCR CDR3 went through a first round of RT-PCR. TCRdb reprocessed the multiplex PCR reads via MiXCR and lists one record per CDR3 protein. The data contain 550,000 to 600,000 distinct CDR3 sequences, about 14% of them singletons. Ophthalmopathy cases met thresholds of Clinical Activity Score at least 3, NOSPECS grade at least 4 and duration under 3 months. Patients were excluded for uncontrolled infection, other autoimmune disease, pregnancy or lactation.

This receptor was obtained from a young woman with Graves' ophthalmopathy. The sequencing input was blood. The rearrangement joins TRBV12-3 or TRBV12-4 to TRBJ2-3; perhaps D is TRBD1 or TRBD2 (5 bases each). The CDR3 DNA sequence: TGTGCCAGCAGTTTATATGGTTCGTGGGGCAGCGGCGGCACAGATACGCAGTATTTT. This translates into CASSLYGSWGSGGTDTQYF.